A selection of T cell receptor beta chains follows, all from one sample in a study of T cell responses to AZD1222 COVID-19 vaccine. Clones were sequenced by immunoSEQ multiplex PCR, and TCRdb holds only the in-frame ones, with some missing. The sample yields more than 110,000 clones, roughly 85% seen once. Sequencing was performed on peripheral blood, taken on day 0 of AZD1222 vaccination. The receptors were gathered from an adult in good health. CDR3s include the opening cysteine and the closing phenylalanine or tryptophan. A D gene is named only where the DNA matches it firmly. Some rows mark clone size as missing; the rest say once, few, many or name a class of expanded clone.

J gene,clone size,V gene,D gene,CDR3 protein,CDR3 DNA
TRBJ1-3,NA,TRBV5-1,NA,CASSLGASSGNTIYF,TGCGCCAGCAGCTTGGGGGCTAGCTCTGGAAACACCATATATTTT
TRBJ2-3,NA,TRBV13,NA,CASSSRGVGTDTQYF,TGTGCCAGCAGCTCTAGAGGCGTGGGCACAGATACGCAGTATTTT
TRBJ1-2,NA,TRBV12-3/TRBV12-4,NA,CASLRTGYGYTF,TGTGCCAGCCTCCGAACGGGGTATGGCTACACCTTC
TRBJ2-1,NA,TRBV7-6,TRBD1,CASSSQQGAHEQFF,TGTGCCAGCAGCTCACAACAGGGGGCCCATGAGCAGTTCTTC
TRBJ1-2,NA,TRBV18,NA,CASSPPEVSNYGYTF,TGTGCCAGCTCACCACCCGAGGTTTCTAACTATGGCTACACCTTC
TRBJ1-2,NA,TRBV12-3/TRBV12-4,NA,CASGSTGPYGYTF,TGTGCCAGCGGATCGACAGGTCCCTATGGCTACACCTTC
TRBJ2-7,NA,TRBV3-1/TRBV3-2,NA,CASSPGAGLPLPSYEQYF,TGTGCCAGCAGCCCTGGGGCAGGCCTTCCTCTCCCCTCCTACGAGCAGTACTTC
TRBJ2-3,NA,TRBV6-6,NA,CASSYGSGTDTQYF,TGTGCCAGCAGTTATGGTAGCGGCACAGATACGCAGTATTTT
TRBJ2-5,NA,TRBV5-6,NA,CASTEGGSEETQYF,TGTGCCAGCACGGAGGGGGGGAGCGAGGAGACCCAGTACTTC
TRBJ1-4,NA,TRBV5-4,TRBD1,CASSRDRAGEKLFF,TGTGCCAGCAGCCGGGACAGAGCGGGCGAAAAACTGTTTTTT
TRBJ1-3,NA,TRBV6-1,NA,CASSDAGTISGNTIYF,TGTGCCAGCAGTGACGCCGGGACTATCTCTGGAAACACCATATATTTT
TRBJ1-6,NA,TRBV10-2,NA,CATLGGVNSPLHF,TGCGCCACCCTTGGAGGGGTTAATTCACCCCTCCACTTT
TRBJ2-2,NA,TRBV19,NA,CASTSLTNTGELFF,TGTGCCAGTACCTCCTTAACGAACACCGGGGAGCTGTTTTTT
TRBJ2-5,NA,TRBV6-5,NA,CASSVSGRYQETQYF,TGTGCCAGCAGCGTCAGTGGGAGGTACCAAGAGACCCAGTACTTC
TRBJ1-1,NA,TRBV2,NA,CAGVDRNTEAFF,TGTGCCGGGGTCGATCGGAACACTGAAGCTTTCTTT
TRBJ2-7,NA,TRBV7-9,NA,CASSFLLEQYF,TGTGCCAGCAGCTTTTTACTCGAGCAGTACTTC
TRBJ2-7,NA,TRBV27,NA,CASSPWTGLGGQYF,TGTGCCAGCAGTCCCTGGACGGGACTGGGCGGGCAGTACTTC
TRBJ2-3,NA,TRBV27,TRBD2,CASSTPTSGIGTDTQYF,TGTGCCAGCAGTACCCCGACTAGCGGGATCGGCACAGATACGCAGTATTTT
TRBJ2-7,NA,TRBV4-1,NA,CASSQDGQLIGYEQYF,TGCGCCAGCAGCCAAGATGGACAGTTAATTGGATACGAGCAGTACTTC
TRBJ1-5,NA,TRBV7-9,NA,CASSLGSQPQHF,TGTGCCAGCAGCTTAGGTTCGCAGCCCCAGCATTTT
TRBJ1-1,NA,TRBV7-2,NA,CASSFQQGSTEAFF,TGTGCCAGCAGCTTTCAACAGGGAAGCACTGAAGCTTTCTTT
TRBJ2-7,NA,TRBV7-9,TRBD1,CASSSSGTENYEQYF,TGTGCCAGCAGCTCCTCCGGGACAGAAAACTACGAGCAGTACTTC
TRBJ1-4,NA,TRBV18,NA,CASSPSGEGEKLFF,TGTGCCAGCTCACCCTCAGGGGAAGGGGAAAAACTGTTTTTT
TRBJ1-2,NA,TRBV12-3/TRBV12-4,NA,CASRHGLGGYTF,TGTGCCAGCAGGCACGGACTAGGGGGCTACACCTTC
TRBJ2-3,NA,TRBV15,NA,CATSRTGPLDTQYF,TGTGCCACCAGCAGGACAGGACCCCTCGATACGCAGTATTTT
TRBJ1-6,once,TRBV18,NA,CASSPPLHTSPLHF,TGTGCCAGCTCACCACCGCTGCACACTTCACCCCTCCACTTT
TRBJ2-7,NA,TRBV19,NA,CASSIVGVAYEQYF,TGTGCCAGTAGTATAGTCGGCGTTGCCTACGAGCAGTACTTC
TRBJ1-5,NA,TRBV12-3/TRBV12-4,TRBD1,CASRQGPYQPQHF,TGTGCCAGCAGACAGGGGCCCTATCAGCCCCAGCATTTT
TRBJ1-2,NA,TRBV6-1,NA,CASGSQGMGGYTF,TGTGCCAGCGGGTCCCAGGGAATGGGCGGCTACACCTTC
TRBJ1-5,NA,TRBV30,NA,CAWSSLDGANQPQHF,TGTGCCTGGAGTTCTCTTGACGGGGCCAATCAGCCCCAGCATTTT
TRBJ2-7,NA,TRBV24-1,NA,CATSDSGTTYEQYF,TGTGCCACCAGTGATTCAGGCACTACCTACGAGCAGTACTTC
TRBJ2-1,NA,TRBV5-1,NA,CASSLAGPGGPYNEQFF,TGCGCCAGCAGCTTGGCAGGCCCGGGGGGCCCTTACAATGAGCAGTTCTTC
TRBJ1-1,NA,TRBV7-5,NA,CARSLPLRPGGTEAFF,TGTGCCAGAAGCTTACCCCTAAGACCGGGGGGTACTGAAGCTTTCTTT
TRBJ2-2,NA,TRBV7-9,TRBD2,CARPETRGGNTGELFF,TGTGCCAGACCCGAGACCCGGGGGGGGAACACCGGGGAGCTGTTTTTT
TRBJ1-1,NA,TRBV11-2,NA,CASSQSHIEAFF,TGTGCCAGCAGCCAGTCCCATATTGAAGCTTTCTTT
TRBJ1-1,NA,TRBV18,TRBD1,CASSPSDRVIAEAFF,TGTGCCAGCTCACCATCGGACAGGGTGATCGCTGAAGCTTTCTTT